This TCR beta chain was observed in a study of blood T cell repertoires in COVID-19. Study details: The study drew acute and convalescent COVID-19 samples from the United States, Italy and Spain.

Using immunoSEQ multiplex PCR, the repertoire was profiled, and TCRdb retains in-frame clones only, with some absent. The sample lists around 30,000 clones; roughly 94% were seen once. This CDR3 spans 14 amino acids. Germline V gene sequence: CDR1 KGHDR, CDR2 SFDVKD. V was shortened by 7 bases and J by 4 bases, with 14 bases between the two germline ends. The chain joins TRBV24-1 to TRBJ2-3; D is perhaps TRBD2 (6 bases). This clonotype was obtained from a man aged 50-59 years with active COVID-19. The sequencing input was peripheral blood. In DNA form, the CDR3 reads TGTGCCACCAGACGACTAGATCATTCAGATACGCAGTATTTT. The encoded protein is CATRRLDHSDTQYF.